A selection of T cell receptor beta chains follows, all from one sample in a study of vaccination and CD4 T cells after COVID-19. MiXCR, applied by TCRdb to the PCR reads, yields one record per CDR3 protein. The sample holds around 20,000 distinct CDR3 sequences, more than 20% seen once. What these receptors recognize is not known. The sample consisted of cultured CD4+ T cells from blood. The source is a human donor with COVID-19. Both conserved end residues are part of each CDR3. A D gene is named only where the DNA matches it firmly. Clone size appears in some rows only: once, few, many, or a class for an expanded clone.

cdr3_aa cdr3_nt cdr3_length j_call clone_size v_call d_call
CASSVGTSDGTDTQYF TGTGCCAGCAGCGTCGGGACTTCTGACGGCACAGATACGCAGTATTTT 16 TRBJ2-3 . TRBV11-2 .
CASSLWGAHNSPLHF TGTGCCAGCAGCTTATGGGGCGCCCATAATTCACCCCTCCACTTT 15 TRBJ1-6 . TRBV7-2 .
CASSTKSGGYGYTF TGTGCCAGTAGCACGAAATCGGGCGGCTATGGCTACACCTTC 14 TRBJ1-2 few TRBV19 .
CASSEQAGSPGELFF TGTGCCAGCAGTGAACAAGCAGGGTCACCCGGGGAGCTGTTTTTT 15 TRBJ2-2 . TRBV28 .
CASGTGGNDYTF TGTGCCAGCGGGACAGGGGGTAATGACTACACCTTC 12 TRBJ1-2 few TRBV7-2 TRBD1
CASSRPIPTDTQYF TGTGCCAGCAGCCGACCCATACCTACAGATACGCAGTATTTT 14 TRBJ2-3 . TRBV28 .
CASSIGWTSGNTIYF TGTGCCAGCAGCATAGGATGGACTTCTGGAAACACCATATATTTT 15 TRBJ1-3 few TRBV12-3/TRBV12-4 .
CSAGGQSYEQYF TGCAGTGCGGGGGGACAGTCCTACGAGCAGTACTTC 12 TRBJ2-7 . TRBV20-1 .
CASRQGPYNEQFF TGTGCCAGCAGACAGGGGCCCTACAATGAGCAGTTCTTC 13 TRBJ2-1 . TRBV6-1 TRBD1
CASSFLGTRLLWGYTF TGTGCCAGCAGCTTCCTCGGGACACGGCTTCTTTGGGGCTACACCTTC 16 TRBJ1-2 few TRBV7-9 .
CSARPTQVNEKLFF TGCAGTGCTAGACCGACCCAGGTCAATGAAAAACTGTTTTTT 14 TRBJ1-4 . TRBV20-1 .
CASGLVPPSSGANVLTF TGTGCTAGTGGTTTGGTGCCCCCAAGCTCTGGGGCCAACGTCCTGACTTTC 17 TRBJ2-6 once TRBV12-5 .
CASSEVTVQTGELFF TGTGCCAGCAGTGAAGTGACCGTCCAGACCGGGGAGCTGTTTTTT 15 TRBJ2-2 . TRBV2 .
CAWSVLNGYTF TGTGCCTGGAGTGTACTAAATGGCTACACCTTC 11 TRBJ1-2 . TRBV30 .
CASSLGQTNEKLFF TGTGCCAGCAGCTTGGGGCAGACTAATGAAAAACTGTTTTTT 14 TRBJ1-4 few TRBV5-4 .
CASSKVWDRESYGYTF TGTGCCAGCAGCAAAGTATGGGACAGGGAAAGTTATGGCTACACCTTC 16 TRBJ1-2 few TRBV21-1 .